The 14 T cell receptor beta chains below come from one sample, sequenced in a study of T cell responses to AZD1222 COVID-19 vaccine. Libraries were prepared by immunoSEQ multiplex PCR; TCRdb keeps only in-frame clonotypes and omits some of them. The sample holds some 61,000 clones, 87% seen once. The source material was peripheral blood, sampled on day 0 of AZD1222 vaccination. The receptors were gathered from an adult in good health.

This chain uses TRBV4-3 with TRBJ2-3, with TRBD2 identical over 9 bases. J gave up 1 base and V 0 bases, and 11 bases lay outside the gene matches. CDR1 and CDR2 (germline): LGHNA, YSLEER. This CDR3 spans 19 amino acids. The CDR3 DNA reads TGCGCCAGCAGCCAAGATAGGATCCGGGCTAGCGGGGGCACAGATACGCAGTATTTT. It translates to CASSQDRIRASGGTDTQYF.

The rearrangement links TRBV7-3 to TRBJ2-6; 7 nucleotides agree with TRBD1. The trim removed 4 bases at V and 2 bases at J, leaving 8 bases unmatched. CDR3 length: 17 residues. Germline values: CDR1 SGHTA, CDR2 FQGTGA. In DNA, the CDR3 is TGTGCCAGCAGCTCTCTGCGTCAGGGGGCTGGGGCCAACGTCCTGACTTTC. Encoded protein: CASSSLRQGAGANVLTF. Full variable domain (rest looked up from reference TRBV7-3 and TRBJ2-6): GAGVSQTPSNKVTEKGKYVELRCDPISGHTALYWYRQSLGQGPEFLIYFQGTGAADDSGLPNDRFFAVRPEGSVSTLKIQRTERGDSAVYLCASSSLRQGAGANVLTFGAGSRLTVL.

The V and J genes are TRBV19 and TRBJ2-7, with D hard to call. Germline values: CDR1 LNHDA, CDR2 SQIVND (reference sequence). Trimming shortened V by 5 bases and J by 6 bases, and 14 bases separated the two germline ends. The CDR3 contains 13 residues. The CDR3: CASSVRAGVEQYF. The CDR3 DNA is TGTGCCAGTAGTGTCCGGGCAGGCGTCGAGCAGTACTTC.

V and J are TRBV7-2 and TRBJ2-7, with TRBD2 as a possible D gene (6 bases). V lost 5 bases and J 11 bases, leaving 16 bases between the germline ends. Germline V CDR1 and CDR2: SGHTA, FQGNSA. The CDR3 sequence is 12 residues long. The CDR3 bases are TGTGCCAGCAGCCACATCGGGGGTAATAAGTACTTC. Translated: CASSHIGGNKYF. The full variable domain, rest sourced from reference TRBV7-2 and TRBJ2-7, is GAGVSQSPSNKVTEKGKDVELRCDPISGHTALYWYRQSLGQGLEFLIYFQGNSAPDKSGLPSDRFSAERTGGSVSTLTIQRTQQEDSAVYLCASSHIGGNKYFGPGTRLTVT.

The CDR3 DNA reads TGTGCCAGCAGACAGGGATCCTATGGCTACACCTTC. Its protein is CASRQGSYGYTF. This chain uses TRBV2 with TRBJ1-2; D perhaps matches TRBD1 (6 bases). V gave up 6 bases and J gave up 4 bases, with 9 bases separating them. The CDR3 is made up of 12 amino acids. Germline CDR1 SNHLY, CDR2 FYNNEI.

The rearrangement links TRBV7-3 to TRBJ1-4, with 8 nucleotides matching TRBD1. This CDR3 is 15 amino acids long. Germline CDR1 reads SGHTA; CDR2 reads FQGTGA. The V gene end was trimmed by 5 bases and the J gene end by 4 bases; junction bases not matched to a gene: 6. The CDR3 sequence: CASSASGGLNEKLFF. Written as DNA, the CDR3 is TGTGCCAGCAGCGCTTCAGGGGGCCTTAATGAAAAACTGTTTTTT.

This clone was seen more than once but under ten times. The V gene is TRBV6-5, the J gene TRBJ1-5, with D tentatively TRBD1 (6 bases). Per the germline V gene, CDR1 is MNHEY and CDR2 is SVGAGI. Trimming stripped 2 bases from V and 6 bases from J, with 8 bases between. The CDR3 sequence is 13 residues long. The CDR3: CASSYGGGQPQHF. CDR3 sequence (DNA): TGTGCCAGCAGTTACGGAGGGGGTCAGCCCCAGCATTTT.

The chain uses TRBV27 and TRBJ2-1; D is undetermined. This CDR3 region has 12 residues. Between the trimmed V and J ends, which lost 6 bases and 6 bases, there was a span of 9 bases. Germline-derived CDR1 and CDR2 are MNHEY and SMNVEV (reference sequence). CDR3 in DNA: TGTGCCAGCAGCCACCCGTCCAATGAGCAGTTCTTC. Protein product: CASSHPSNEQFF.

This clone was seen just once. The chain has TRBV2 and TRBJ1-2; D unclear. Per the germline V gene, CDR1 is SNHLY and CDR2 is FYNNEI. This CDR3 contains 12 residues. V was cut by 6 bases and J by 3 bases, with 8 bases left in between. CDR3 loop: CASSPGDYGYTF. The CDR3 DNA is TGTGCCAGCAGCCCGGGAGACTATGGCTACACCTTC.

The chain uses TRBV19 and TRBJ2-5, with D unclear. The CDR3 is 13 residues long. The ends were cut back, 5 bases at V and 2 bases at J, with 9 bases in the middle. Germline V gene data show CDR1 as LNHDA and CDR2 as SQIVND (reference sequence). The DNA of the CDR3 is TGTGCCAGTAGTTGGAGCGTACAAGAGACCCAGTACTTC. Residues: CASSWSVQETQYF. The full variable domain, its missing parts supplied by reference TRBV19 and TRBJ2-5, is DGGITQSPKYLFRKEGQNVTLSCEQNLNHDAMYWYRQDPGQGLRLIYYSQIVNDFQKGDIAEGYSVSREKKESFPLTVTSAQKNPTAFYLCASSWSVQETQYFGPGTRLLVL.

CDR3 sequence reads: CASSFEGNNEKLFF. CDR3 coding DNA: TGTGCCAGCAGCTTCGAGGGGAATAATGAAAAACTGTTTTTT. The rearrangement uses TRBV11-3 and TRBJ1-4, with TRBD1 as a possible D gene (5 bases). This CDR3 has 14 residues. With 3 bases removed from V and 4 bases from J, the gap between germline ends came to 9 bases. Looked up from germline, CDR1 is SGHNT and CDR2 is YENEEA.

Notes on this clone: Other DNA sequences of this sample code for an identical CDR3. This chain uses TRBV5-1 with TRBJ2-2; 10 bases align to TRBD2. CDR1 and CDR2 from the germline V gene are SGHRS and YFSETQ. Germline trimming cut 2 bases from V and 3 bases from J; bases unmatched to any gene: 1. This CDR3 region has 15 residues. The CDR3, as DNA: TGCGCCAGCAGCTTAAGCGGGAGGGACACCGGGGAGCTGTTTTTT. It encodes CASSLSGRDTGELFF. Together with reference TRBV5-1 and TRBJ2-2, the CDR3 gives the full variable domain: KAGVTQTPRYLIKTRGQQVTLSCSPISGHRSVSWYQQTPGQGLQFLFEYFSETQRNKGNFPGRFSGRQFSNSRSEMNVSTLELGDSALYLCASSLSGRDTGELFFGEGSRLTVL.

The chain has TRBV19 and TRBJ2-1; weak D call: TRBD2 (6 bases). V lost 1 base and J lost 7, with 11 bases in between. CDR1 is LNHDA and CDR2 is SQIVND in the germline V gene (reference sequence). This CDR3 has 14 amino acids. The CDR3 sequence: CASSIAETRNEQFF. In DNA, the CDR3 is TGTGCCAGTAGTATAGCCGAGACTAGGAATGAGCAGTTCTTC. Full variable domain (missing parts from reference TRBV19 and TRBJ2-1): DGGITQSPKYLFRKEGQNVTLSCEQNLNHDAMYWYRQDPGQGLRLIYYSQIVNDFQKGDIAEGYSVSREKKESFPLTVTSAQKNPTAFYLCASSIAETRNEQFFGPGTRLTVL.

This chain connects TRBV9 to TRBJ1-2; D may be TRBD1 (5 bases). The length of the CDR3 is 14 residues. Germline V gives CDR1 SGDLS, CDR2 YYNGEE. V lost 0 bases, J lost 4 bases, and 10 bases lay in between. In nucleotides, the CDR3 is TGTGCCAGCAGCGTAGATCAGGGAGTCTATGGCTACACCTTC. Translating it yields CASSVDQGVYGYTF.